This T cell receptor (beta chain) derives from a study of blood T cell repertoires in COVID-19. Study in general: The United States, Italy and Spain supplied acute and convalescent COVID-19 samples. In each case, the material was cDNA or gDNA derived from T cells, B-cell-depleted T cells, or PBMCs.

Original data processing: Using reference gene primer amplification, nucleated cell counts were estimated. Assay: immunoSEQ multiplex PCR; the TCRdb copy retains only in-frame clones and omits some. The DNA gave D and trimming, while V, J and clone size come from that table. The sample consists of about 81,000 clones, about 80% of them appearing once. The CDR3 has 16 amino acids. Trimming pared 2 bases from V and 3 bases from J, leaving 16 bases between. The germline gives CDR1 SGHRS, CDR2 YFSETQ. The gene calls are TRBV5-1 and TRBJ2-3; D is unresolved. The receptor's source is a human donor in a cohort sampled during active COVID-19. The sample consisted of peripheral blood. The CDR3 bases are TGCGCCAGCAGCTTCACCTTCGGCGGAACTACAGATACGCAGTATTTT. Amino acid sequence: CASSFTFGGTTDTQYF. Full variable domain (outside the CDR3, taken from reference TRBV5-1 and TRBJ2-3): KAGVTQTPRYLIKTRGQQVTLSCSPISGHRSVSWYQQTPGQGLQFLFEYFSETQRNKGNFPGRFSGRQFSNSRSEMNVSTLELGDSALYLCASSFTFGGTTDTQYFGPGTRLTVL.